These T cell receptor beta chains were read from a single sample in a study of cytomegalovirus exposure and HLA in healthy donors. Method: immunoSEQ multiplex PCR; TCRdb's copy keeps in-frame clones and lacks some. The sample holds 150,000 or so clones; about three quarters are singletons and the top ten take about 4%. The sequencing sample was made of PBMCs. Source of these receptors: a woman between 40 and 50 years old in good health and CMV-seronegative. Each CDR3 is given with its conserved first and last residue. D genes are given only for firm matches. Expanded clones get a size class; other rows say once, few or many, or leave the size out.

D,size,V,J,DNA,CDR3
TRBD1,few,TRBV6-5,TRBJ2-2,TGTGCCAGCAGTTTGGACAGGGCTAGCGGGGAGCTGTTTTTT,CASSLDRASGELFF
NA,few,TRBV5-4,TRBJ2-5,TGTGCCAGCAGCCTTGACGGCGGAAAGACCCAGTACTTC,CASSLDGGKTQYF
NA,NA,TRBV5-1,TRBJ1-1,TGCGCCAGCAGCTTCTCCCCCGGGGACACTGAAGCTTTCTTT,CASSFSPGDTEAFF
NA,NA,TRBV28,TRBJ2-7,TGTGCCTCTGTTAGCGGAGTATACGAGCAGTACTTC,CASVSGVYEQYF
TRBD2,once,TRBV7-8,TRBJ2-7,TGTGCCACCTCAGGAGGACTAGGCTACGAGCAGTACTTC,CATSGGLGYEQYF
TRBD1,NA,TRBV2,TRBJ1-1,TGTGCCAGCCGCCCCAGGGGGAAAACTGAAGCTTTCTTT,CASRPRGKTEAFF
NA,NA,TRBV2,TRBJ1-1,TGTGCCAGTTCCGTGACAGGCGGACTTGAAGCTTTCTTT,CASSVTGGLEAFF
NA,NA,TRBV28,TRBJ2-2,TGTGCCAGCAGTTCACAGGGGACTAACACCGGGGAGCTGTTTTTT,CASSSQGTNTGELFF
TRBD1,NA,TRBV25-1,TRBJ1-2,TGTGCCAGCAGTGACCCCGCCGGGACAGTCTATGGCTACACCTTC,CASSDPAGTVYGYTF
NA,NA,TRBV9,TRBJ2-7,TGTGCCAGCAGCCGGGGAGGGGACACCTCCTACGAGCAGTACTTC,CASSRGGDTSYEQYF
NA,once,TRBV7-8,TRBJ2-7,TGTGCCAGCAGCTCCCAGAGGGTATCCTACGAGCAGTACTTC,CASSSQRVSYEQYF
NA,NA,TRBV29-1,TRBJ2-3,TGCAGCGTAGTACAATCCACAGATACGCAGTATTTT,CSVVQSTDTQYF
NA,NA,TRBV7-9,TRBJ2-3,TGTGCCGTAGACCGCGGAGACAGCACAGATACGCAGTATTTT,CAVDRGDSTDTQYF
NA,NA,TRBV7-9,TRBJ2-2,TGTGCCAGCAGCCCCCAGGCCGGGGAGCTGTTTTTT,CASSPQAGELFF
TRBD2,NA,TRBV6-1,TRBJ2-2,TGTGCCAGCAGTGGACTAGCGGGGGACGGCACCGGGGAGCTGTTTTTT,CASSGLAGDGTGELFF
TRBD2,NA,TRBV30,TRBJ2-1,TGTGCCTGGACCCAACTAGCGGGAGCCTACAATGAGCAGTTCTTC,CAWTQLAGAYNEQFF
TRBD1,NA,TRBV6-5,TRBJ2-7,TGTGCCAGCAAGGGGGCCGGGTACTACGAGCAGTACTTC,CASKGAGYYEQYF
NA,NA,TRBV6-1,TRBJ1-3,TGTGCCAGCAGTGACTATGGAAACACCATATATTTT,CASSDYGNTIYF
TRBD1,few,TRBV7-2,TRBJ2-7,TGTGCCAGCAGCTTAGAGGCACAGGGGGCTCTTGAGCAGTACTTC,CASSLEAQGALEQYF
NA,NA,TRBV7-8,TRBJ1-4,TGTGCCAGCAACCAAGGACTCCGAAGAGGAGTAAGAAAACTGTTTTTT,CASNQGLRRGVRKLFF
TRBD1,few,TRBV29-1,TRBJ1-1,TGCAGCGTTGGGGGACAGCGAAGAGAAGCTTTCTTT,CSVGGQRREAFF